The clone carrying this TCR beta chain was seen just once. Unmatched junction bases numbered 12, after V lost 7 bases and J lost 7 bases. The CDR3 length is 15 residues. CDR1 is LNHDA and CDR2 is SQIVND in the germline V gene (reference sequence). The source of the sample is a study of control samples from healthy donors and cancer patients. Produced via immunoSEQ multiplex PCR; TCRdb's table is partial and in-frame only. Of over 50,000 clones in the sample, around 80% were seen once. J is TRBJ1-5 and V is TRBV19; 8 nucleotides agree with TRBD1. Sequencing was performed on blood. The TCR was taken from a man between 65 and 85 years old in good health. CDR3: CASTSLNTGGQPQHF. Written as DNA, the CDR3 is TGTGCCAGTACGTCACTAAATACAGGGGGACAGCCCCAGCATTTT.